The rows below give T cell receptor beta chains drawn from one sample of a study of cytomegalovirus exposure and HLA in healthy donors. The method was immunoSEQ multiplex PCR; TCRdb's version includes in-frame clones alone and lacks a portion of them. Of around 150,000 clones listed, about 88% were seen once; the top ten hold roughly 2.2%. What was sequenced was PBMCs. Every receptor here comes from a man aged 18 to 29 in good health and CMV-seropositive. The CDR3 runs from the conserved cysteine through the conserved F or W. The order of the fields is D gene, J gene, clone size, CDR3 length, V gene, CDR3 protein, CDR3 DNA. The D gene is left open where the match is weak. Some rows have no size entry. The others give once, few or many, or a class for an expanded clone.

-	TRBJ2-7	-	16	TRBV6-1	CASSELAGPRSYEQYF	TGTGCCAGCAGTGAACTTGCGGGCCCTCGTTCCTACGAGCAGTACTTC
TRBD2	TRBJ2-5	few	17	TRBV11-2	CASSLGLAGGLWETQYF	TGTGCCAGCAGCTTAGGTCTAGCGGGGGGGCTTTGGGAGACCCAGTACTTC
TRBD2	TRBJ2-7	-	16	TRBV4-2	CASSQEAGGNSYEQYF	TGTGCCAGCAGCCAAGAGGCCGGGGGGAACTCCTACGAGCAGTACTTC
TRBD2	TRBJ2-7	-	15	TRBV12-5	CASGSLAGLSYEQYF	TGTGCTAGTGGCTCTCTAGCGGGGCTCTCCTACGAGCAGTACTTC
-	TRBJ2-7	-	12	TRBV27	CASSYTGSEQYF	TGTGCCAGCAGTTATACGGGGTCCGAGCAGTACTTC
TRBD2	TRBJ2-1	-	14	TRBV5-4	CASNLASGGDEQFF	TGTGCCAGCAATTTGGCTAGCGGGGGTGATGAGCAGTTCTTC
TRBD1	TRBJ1-5	-	16	TRBV25-1	CASSEAAGGFIQPQHF	TGTGCCAGCAGTGAGGCTGCAGGGGGTTTTATTCAGCCCCAGCATTTT
-	TRBJ2-1	-	13	TRBV9	CASSVSRGGRILF	TGTGCCAGCAGCGTCTCAAGGGGGGGTCGAATTCTCTTC
-	TRBJ2-3	-	15	TRBV7-3	CASSTKGSSTDTQYF	TGTGCCAGCAGCACTAAAGGATCTAGCACAGATACGCAGTATTTT
-	TRBJ2-7	once	15	TRBV18	CASSPAAGRTYEQYF	TGTGCCAGCTCACCGGCTGCAGGAAGAACCTACGAGCAGTACTTC
-	TRBJ2-7	-	18	TRBV9	CASSLGGEAGLRSYEQYF	TGTGCCAGCAGCCTAGGGGGGGAAGCTGGACTCCGATCCTACGAGCAGTACTTC
TRBD2	TRBJ2-3	-	16	TRBV11-2	CASSLAFSGGTDTQYF	TGTGCCAGCAGCTTAGCTTTCAGCGGGGGCACAGATACGCAGTATTTT
-	TRBJ1-5	-	16	TRBV7-9	CASSLGTPAGGQPQHF	TGTGCCAGCAGCTTAGGGACACCGGCGGGAGGTCAGCCCCAGCATTTT
-	TRBJ2-3	-	17	TRBV7-9	CASSLPTLGGPTDTQYF	TGTGCCAGCAGCTTGCCAACACTAGGAGGGCCCACAGATACGCAGTATTTT
-	TRBJ1-5	-	14	TRBV11-2	CASSPRVDGQPQHF	TGTGCCAGCAGCCCGAGGGTCGATGGGCAGCCCCAGCATTTT
-	TRBJ2-1	-	15	TRBV2	CASKGAQWLYNEQFF	TGTGCCAGCAAAGGAGCCCAGTGGCTCTACAATGAGCAGTTCTTC
-	TRBJ1-5	-	14	TRBV6-5	CASSPKLGSQPQHF	TGTGCCAGCAGTCCGAAGCTAGGATCCCAGCCCCAGCATTTT
-	TRBJ2-7	-	14	TRBV19	CASSIAAGSYEQYF	TGTGCCAGTAGTATAGCTGCCGGTTCCTACGAGCAGTACTTC
TRBD1	TRBJ1-2	-	15	TRBV29-1	CSVEDPAGGWHGYTF	TGCAGCGTTGAAGATCCGGCAGGGGGCTGGCATGGCTACACCTTC
TRBD1	TRBJ2-7	-	15	TRBV7-8	CASSLAGQGSYEQYF	TGTGCCAGCAGCTTAGCGGGACAGGGCTCCTACGAGCAGTACTTC
-	TRBJ2-2	-	14	TRBV18	CASSLSGDTGELFF	TGTGCCAGCTCACTCTCCGGGGACACCGGGGAGCTGTTTTTT
-	TRBJ1-1	-	13	TRBV7-2	CASSSTSATEAFF	TGTGCCAGCAGCTCAACCAGCGCCACTGAAGCTTTCTTT
-	TRBJ1-5	-	15	TRBV19	CASSTTVNSSQPQHF	TGTGCCAGTAGTACGACAGTTAATAGCAGTCAGCCCCAGCATTTT
TRBD2	TRBJ2-7	once	15	TRBV9	CASSVDPAGGMEQYF	TGTGCCAGCAGCGTAGATCCAGCGGGGGGAATGGAGCAGTACTTC
TRBD1	TRBJ1-4	-	14	TRBV2	CASRPTGTGEKLFF	TGTGCCAGCAGACCTACTGGGACAGGCGAAAAACTGTTTTTT
TRBD1	TRBJ2-6	-	18	TRBV7-9	CASSSPTDRASGANVLTF	TGTGCCAGCAGCTCCCCCACCGACAGGGCCTCTGGGGCCAACGTCCTGACTTTC
-	TRBJ2-3	-	14	TRBV5-1	CASSVSPPTDTQYF	TGCGCCAGCAGCGTCTCCCCCCCCACAGATACGCAGTATTTT
TRBD2	TRBJ2-7	-	15	TRBV6-1	CASSPGESGGYEQYF	TGTGCCAGCAGTCCCGGAGAAAGCGGGGGTTACGAGCAGTACTTC
TRBD1	TRBJ1-1	-	11	TRBV29-1	CSVGQGAWAFF	TGCAGCGTTGGCCAGGGGGCGTGGGCTTTCTTT
-	TRBJ2-7	-	16	TRBV10-3	CATRTVQGTGTYEQYF	TGTGCCACCAGGACCGTACAGGGTACGGGAACCTACGAGCAGTACTTC
-	TRBJ2-2	-	15	TRBV19	CASSIPSEGTGELFF	TGTGCCAGTAGTATCCCTAGCGAGGGCACCGGGGAGCTGTTTTTT
-	TRBJ1-1	-	14	TRBV2	CASRGAGFITEAFF	TGTGCCAGCAGAGGAGCAGGGTTTATCACTGAAGCTTTCTTT
TRBD1	TRBJ2-2	-	14	TRBV19	CASSATGGVGELFF	TGTGCCAGTAGTGCGACAGGGGGGGTCGGGGAGCTGTTTTTT
TRBD1	TRBJ1-6	-	13	TRBV9	CASGGTGGSPLHF	TGTGCCAGCGGAGGAACAGGGGGTTCACCCCTCCACTTT
-	TRBJ1-5	-	14	TRBV18	CASSLRGSNQPQHF	TGTGCCAGCTCACTTAGGGGTAGCAATCAGCCCCAGCATTTT
TRBD2	TRBJ2-5	-	13	TRBV4-2	CASSPSGEETQYF	TGTGCCAGCAGCCCGAGCGGGGAAGAGACCCAGTACTTC
TRBD1	TRBJ2-7	-	15	TRBV9	CASSVGDRGRDEQYF	TGTGCCAGCAGCGTAGGAGACAGGGGAAGGGACGAGCAGTACTTC
TRBD2	TRBJ2-2	once	15	TRBV4-3	CASSQDRGGPGELFF	TGCGCCAGCAGCCAAGATCGCGGGGGGCCCGGGGAGCTGTTTTTT
-	TRBJ1-6	-	13	TRBV2	CASSDRSNSPLHF	TGTGCCAGCAGTGACAGGTCTAATTCACCCCTCCACTTT
TRBD1	TRBJ2-7	-	14	TRBV5-6	CASSLTGGTPMQYF	TGTGCCAGCAGCCTGACAGGGGGCACGCCGATGCAGTACTTC
TRBD2	TRBJ2-5	-	13	TRBV7-2	CASSGTSRETQYF	TGTGCCAGCAGCGGGACTAGTCGCGAGACCCAGTACTTC
-	TRBJ2-5	few	15	TRBV18	CASSRTSREQETQYF	TGTGCCAGCTCACGGACGTCGAGGGAGCAAGAGACCCAGTACTTC
TRBD2	TRBJ2-5	-	14	TRBV11-2	CASSWRGAQETQYF	TGTGCCAGCAGCTGGCGGGGGGCCCAAGAGACCCAGTACTTC
-	TRBJ2-7	-	12	TRBV2	CASSDISYEQYF	TGTGCCAGCAGTGACATTTCCTACGAGCAGTACTTC
-	TRBJ2-6	few	17	TRBV7-9	CSSSLPLADSGANVLTF	TGTTCCAGCAGCTTACCATTAGCGGACTCTGGGGCCAACGTCCTGACTTTC
TRBD1	TRBJ2-1	-	13	TRBV5-1	CASSSGTGGEQFF	TGCGCCAGCAGCAGCGGAACAGGGGGCGAGCAGTTCTTC
-	TRBJ1-4	-	16	TRBV19	CASSIRSTSTNEKLFF	TGTGCCAGTAGTATCCGGAGTACCTCAACTAATGAAAAACTGTTTTTT
-	TRBJ1-1	-	13	TRBV2	CASEDRKNTEAFF	TGTGCCAGCGAAGACAGGAAGAACACTGAAGCTTTCTTT